The next 9 T cell receptor beta chains were all read from a single sample in a study of T cells in Graves' hyperthyroidism and ophthalmopathy. The CDR3 regions of TCR beta were amplified from RNA transcripts. TCR CDR3 underwent first-round RT-PCR with the HTBI primer set. TCRdb itself ran the multiplex PCR reads through MiXCR, one entry per CDR3 protein. In the table there are 400,000 or so distinct CDR3 sequences, roughly 14% of which are singletons. Sequenced material: blood. The origin of the receptors is a woman younger than 45 with Graves' ophthalmopathy.

The rearrangement joins TRBV11-2 to TRBJ1-5; D may be TRBD1 (6 bases). The ends were cut back, 2 bases at V and 4 bases at J, with 15 bases in the middle. This CDR3 spans 16 amino acids. Looked up from germline, CDR1 is SGHAT and CDR2 is FQNNGV. The CDR3 protein is CASSLLPGGANQPQHF. As DNA, the CDR3 is TGTGCCAGCAGCTTATTGCCCGGGGGGGCGAATCAGCCCCAGCATTTT.

There are many counts of this clonotype. The chain employs TRBV6-1 and TRBJ2-5, with 9 bases fitting TRBD2. This CDR3 region has 13 residues. Unmatched junction bases numbered 2, after V lost 7 bases and J lost 2 bases. Germline CDR1 MNHNS, CDR2 SASEGT. Written as DNA, the CDR3 is TGTGCCAGCAAGACTAGCGGTCAAGAGACCCAGTACTTC. Its translation is CASKTSGQETQYF.

In this sample, this clonotype turned up a few times. The chain has TRBV6-1 and TRBJ2-1; weak D call: TRBD2 (5 bases). There are 17 residues in the CDR3. Per germline, CDR1 MNHNS and CDR2 SASEGT. V lost 5 bases and J 8 bases, leaving 25 bases between the germline ends. CDR3 sequence: CASSQKSGFSRPDEQFF. Here the CDR3 DNA reads TGTGCCAGCAGTCAAAAGTCGGGATTCTCCCGCCCAGATGAGCAGTTCTTC.

This clonotype was recorded many times. The gene calls are TRBV7-9 and TRBJ1-1; possible D gene TRBD1, 6 bases. Germline V gene lookup returns CDR1 SEHNR and CDR2 FQNEAQ (reference sequence). The CDR3 runs to 14 residues. Trimming pared 6 bases from V and 4 bases from J, leaving 15 bases between. CDR3 protein: CASRQEGGVTEAFF. CDR3 in DNA: TGTGCCAGCAGACAAGAAGGGGGGGTCACTGAAGCTTTCTTT.

In the case of this clonotype: A much larger clonotype is one base distant, so this may be a read error. The missing conserved phenylalanine or tryptophan at the end of this CDR3 makes a read error likely. For the CDR3, the DNA is TGTGCCAGCAAACCCCAGGGGGCCTACAATGAGCAGTTCTCC. It translates to CASKPQGAYNEQFS. The chain uses TRBV28 and TRBJ2-1; 7 bases fit TRBD1. The V and J ends lost 7 bases and 2 bases, in that order; junction bases with no gene match: 5. The V gene's germline CDR1 is MDHEN and CDR2 SYDVKM. The CDR3 covers 14 residues.

The rearrangement joins TRBV4-1 to TRBJ2-5; TRBD1 or TRBD2 may be the D gene (5 bases each). The CDR3 sequence is 15 residues long. V lost 5 bases and J 2 bases, leaving 15 bases between the germline ends. Germline CDR1 and CDR2: MGHRA and YSYEKL. CDR3: CASSSFGTEQETQYF. The CDR3 region has the DNA TGCGCCAGCAGCTCGTTTGGGACGGAGCAAGAGACCCAGTACTTC.

This clonotype was found many times. The chain carries TRBV30 and TRBJ1-4; D might be TRBD1 (5 bases). The germline CDR1 and CDR2 sequences are GTSNPN and SVGIG (reference sequence). The CDR3 has 13 amino acids. With 2 bases removed from V and 7 bases from J, the gap between germline ends came to 11 bases. The CDR3 spells CAWSRVGVEKLFF. The CDR3 DNA is TGTGCCTGGAGTCGAGTAGGGGTTGAAAAACTGTTTTTT.

Here the CDR3 reads CASSLVGQGYNSPLHF. Here the CDR3 DNA reads TGTGCCAGCAGCTTAGTGGGGCAGGGCTATAATTCACCCCTCCACTTT. V usage is TRBV7-6 and J usage is TRBJ1-6; TRBD1 is a possible D gene (5 bases). The ends were cut back, 1 base at V and 3 bases at J, with 10 bases in the middle. In germline, CDR1 is SGHVS, CDR2 FNYEAQ. This CDR3 region has 16 residues.

The chain recombines TRBV7-8 with TRBJ2-1, with 10 bases aligning to TRBD1. The ends lost 5 bases at V and 6 bases at J; junction bases unmatched: 7. Germline CDR1 and CDR2: SGHVS and FQNEAQ. CDR3 length equals 15 residues. CDR3 sequence: CASSDRTGGRNEQFF. The CDR3, as DNA: TGTGCCAGCAGCGACCGGACAGGGGGTCGCAATGAGCAGTTCTTC.